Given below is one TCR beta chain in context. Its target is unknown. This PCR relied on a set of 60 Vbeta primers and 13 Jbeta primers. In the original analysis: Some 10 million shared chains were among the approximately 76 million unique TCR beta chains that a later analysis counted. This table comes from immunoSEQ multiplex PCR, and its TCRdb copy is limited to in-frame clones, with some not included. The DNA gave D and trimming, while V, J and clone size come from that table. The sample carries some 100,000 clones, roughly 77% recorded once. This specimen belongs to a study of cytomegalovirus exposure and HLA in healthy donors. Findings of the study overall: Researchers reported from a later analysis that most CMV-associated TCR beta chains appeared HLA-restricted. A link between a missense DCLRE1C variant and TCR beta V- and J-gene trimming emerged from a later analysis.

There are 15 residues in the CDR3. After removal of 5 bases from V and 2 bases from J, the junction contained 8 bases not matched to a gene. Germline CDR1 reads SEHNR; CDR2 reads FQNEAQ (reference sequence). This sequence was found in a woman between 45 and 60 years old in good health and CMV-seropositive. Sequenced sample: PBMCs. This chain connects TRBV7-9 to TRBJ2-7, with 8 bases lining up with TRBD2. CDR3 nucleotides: TGTGCCAGCAGCCACCTGGCGGGGGGACCCTACGAGCAGTACTTC. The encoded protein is CASSHLAGGPYEQYF.